A selection of T cell receptor beta chains follows, all from one sample in a study of control samples from healthy donors and cancer patients. Using immunoSEQ multiplex PCR, the repertoire was profiled, and TCRdb retains in-frame clones only, with some absent. The sample includes about 250,000 clones, around 80% seen only once; the top ten take 10% to 15%. The sample comprised PBMCs. The receptors derive from a woman aged 55-75 years with lung cancer. The CDR3 runs from the conserved cysteine through the conserved F or W. D genes are given only for firm matches. Clone sizes are given selectively: once, few, many, or a class where the clone is expanded.

v_gene,j_gene,abundance,d_gene,CDR3nt,CDR3aa
TRBV6-5,TRBJ2-2,.,.,TGTGCCAGCGAGTCTGGGGGCGCGAACACCGGGGAGCTGTTTTTT,CASESGGANTGELFF
TRBV11-2,TRBJ1-1,.,.,TGTGCCAGCAGCTCCCCCGCACACTATGAAGCTTTCTTT,CASSSPAHYEAFF
TRBV5-6,TRBJ1-2,.,TRBD1,TGTGCCAGCAGCAGTAACAGGGGGTTGGATGGCTACACCTTC,CASSSNRGLDGYTF
TRBV6-5,TRBJ2-3,.,.,TGTGCCAGCAGTTCACGGGACATGAGCACAGATACGCAGTATTTT,CASSSRDMSTDTQYF
TRBV15,TRBJ2-3,.,TRBD2,TGTGCCACCAGCAGAGACGGGAGGGCCGAAGATACGCAGTATTTT,CATSRDGRAEDTQYF
TRBV18,TRBJ2-2,.,.,TGTGCCAGCTCACCGATCTCCCAAGGCCTCACCGGGGAGCTGTTTTTT,CASSPISQGLTGELFF
TRBV6-5,TRBJ1-2,once,.,TGTGCCAGCAGTATCGGCGGGCGCTATGGCTACACCTTC,CASSIGGRYGYTF
TRBV5-4,TRBJ2-1,.,TRBD2,TGTGCCAGCAGCCTGGGACTAGCGGGAGGGCTCTCCTACAATGAGCAGTTCTTC,CASSLGLAGGLSYNEQFF
TRBV5-5,TRBJ1-6,many,TRBD1,TGTGCCAGCAGCCAACTCGGGACAGGGAACCCTTATTCACCCCTCCACTTT,CASSQLGTGNPYSPLHF
TRBV5-1,TRBJ2-3,once,.,TGCGCCAGCAGCCTCGGGGACAGCACAGATACGCAGTATTTT,CASSLGDSTDTQYF
TRBV10-3,TRBJ1-1,.,.,TGTGCCATCAGTGAGTCTCCGGGGGCGAGCACTGAAGCTTTCTTT,CAISESPGASTEAFF
TRBV7-6,TRBJ2-5,.,TRBD2,TGTGCCAGCAGCTTAGTATCAGTCTCGGGACTAGCGGATCAAGAGACCCAGTACTTC,CASSLVSVSGLADQETQYF
TRBV30,TRBJ2-5,.,.,TGTGCCTGGATTAGGTCAGAGACCCAGTACTTC,CAWIRSETQYF
TRBV2,TRBJ2-2,.,.,TGTGCCAGCAGTGAAATTGGGCCCGGGGAGCTGTTTTTT,CASSEIGPGELFF
TRBV30,TRBJ1-5,many,.,TGTGCCTGGACAGTAGGGAGCAATCAGCCCCAGCATTTT,CAWTVGSNQPQHF
TRBV6-6,TRBJ1-1,.,.,TGTGCCAGCAGTTACGAGGAAGCTTTCTTT,CASSYEEAFF
TRBV9,TRBJ2-7,.,.,TGTGCCAGCAGCGTAGAGGCAGGGTGGATGAACGAGCAGTACTTC,CASSVEAGWMNEQYF
TRBV10-2,TRBJ2-5,.,TRBD2,TGCGCCAGCAGTGCCCAGGGAGGGCAAGAGACCCAGTACTTC,CASSAQGGQETQYF
TRBV7-2,TRBJ1-6,.,TRBD1,TGTGCCAGCAGCTTCGGACAGGGACGACCGACATCACCCCTCCACTTT,CASSFGQGRPTSPLHF
TRBV7-9,TRBJ1-5,.,.,TGTGCCAGCAGCTTAGCGTCACGGAATCAGCCCCAGCATTTT,CASSLASRNQPQHF
TRBV6-1,TRBJ2-7,.,.,TGTGCCAGCAGTGAAGCCGGGACAAATGCATACGAGCAGTACTTC,CASSEAGTNAYEQYF
TRBV5-5,TRBJ2-1,.,.,TGTGCCAGCAGCTTTGGGCAGGGGCAAAGCTACAATGAGCAGTTCTTC,CASSFGQGQSYNEQFF
TRBV3-1/TRBV3-2,TRBJ2-7,.,.,TGTGCCAGCAGCCAAGACAGCCAGAGCGAGCAGTACTTC,CASSQDSQSEQYF
TRBV4-2,TRBJ1-3,.,.,TGTGCCAGCAGCCTAGTAGGGGGGGGGTCCTTGATCTCTGGAAACACCATATATTTT,CASSLVGGGSLISGNTIYF
TRBV2,TRBJ1-2,few,.,TGTGCCAGCAGCTACAGCCCCTATGGCTACACCTTC,CASSYSPYGYTF
TRBV20-1,TRBJ2-7,.,TRBD2,TGCAGTGCTAGTTGGGCCCGGAGGACTAGCTCCTACGAGCAGTACTTC,CSASWARRTSSYEQYF
TRBV3-1/TRBV3-2,TRBJ1-1,once,.,TGTGCCAGCAGCCAGAACCTACTGAACACTGAAGCTTTCTTT,CASSQNLLNTEAFF
TRBV5-4,TRBJ2-3,.,.,TGTGCCAGCAGCTTGGATCTATATACGCAGTATTTT,CASSLDLYTQYF
TRBV10-3,TRBJ2-7,.,.,TGTGCCACCAGGCAACCGGGACAAGGCTACGAGCAGTACTTC,CATRQPGQGYEQYF
TRBV28,TRBJ1-2,once,.,TGTGCCAGCAGTTCGGACAGAGACTATGGCTACACCTTC,CASSSDRDYGYTF
TRBV18,TRBJ2-7,.,.,TGTGCCAGCTCACCACTGATGGCGTTCCGGGAGATCTCCTACGAGCAGTACTTC,CASSPLMAFREISYEQYF
TRBV9,TRBJ1-3,.,.,TGTGCCAGCAGCGTAATCGGGCAGCCAAACACCATATATTTT,CASSVIGQPNTIYF
TRBV12-5,TRBJ1-2,.,.,TGTGCTAGTGGTTTGTTACCCTCCGGGGGTGGCTACACCTTC,CASGLLPSGGGYTF
TRBV6-5,TRBJ2-2,.,TRBD1,TGTGCCAGTGAGCCCGGGACAGGGGGCCCCGGGGAGCTGTTTTTT,CASEPGTGGPGELFF
TRBV12-3/TRBV12-4,TRBJ1-5,.,.,TGTGCCAGCAGCCCCACAAACCGGCCCCAGCATTTT,CASSPTNRPQHF
TRBV5-1,TRBJ2-2,.,.,TGCGCCAGCAGCTTGTTAAGCGGAGCGAACACCGGGGAGCTGTTTTTT,CASSLLSGANTGELFF
TRBV5-6,TRBJ1-2,.,.,TGTGCCAGCAGCTTGGACCATAACTATGGCTACACCTTC,CASSLDHNYGYTF
TRBV28,TRBJ1-1,.,.,TGTGCCAGCAGTCCTGGGACATTAAGAGCTTTCTTT,CASSPGTLRAFF
TRBV4-1,TRBJ1-3,.,.,TGCGCCAGCAGCCAAGTACGGGGGGGGACGGACGGAAACACCATATATTTT,CASSQVRGGTDGNTIYF
TRBV18,TRBJ2-1,few,TRBD2,TGTGCCAGCTCACCCACCTGGGGGGAGGGCAATGAGCAGTTCTTC,CASSPTWGEGNEQFF
TRBV7-2,TRBJ1-1,.,.,TGTGCCAGCAGCCCAAATAGGACCCCCGATTCGGCTTTCTTT,CASSPNRTPDSAFF
TRBV20-1,TRBJ1-6,.,.,TGCAGTGCACCGTCGGGTTCACCCCTCCACTTT,CSAPSGSPLHF
TRBV9,TRBJ1-3,.,TRBD1,TGTGCCAGCAGCGCCGCTATGAGAGGACAGGGCCTAGGAAACACCATATATTTT,CASSAAMRGQGLGNTIYF
TRBV5-4,TRBJ2-1,few,TRBD1,TGTGCCAGCACCCCGGGCGGGACAGGCACCTACAATGAGCAGTTCTTC,CASTPGGTGTYNEQFF
TRBV5-1,TRBJ2-3,.,.,TGCGCCAGCAGCCCACTACTACTTTTTATGACAGATACGCAGTATTTT,CASSPLLLFMTDTQYF
TRBV11-3,TRBJ1-6,.,.,TGTGCCAGCAGCTTGGACGACACCTCACCCCTCCACTTT,CASSLDDTSPLHF
TRBV20-1,TRBJ1-6,.,.,TGCAGTGCTAGTCGTACTGCGGGATGGGGTTCACCCCTCCACTTT,CSASRTAGWGSPLHF
TRBV27,TRBJ2-1,.,TRBD2,TGTGCCAGCAGCGCCGCCGGGAGGGAGTTCTTC,CASSAAGREFF
TRBV19,TRBJ1-6,.,.,TGTGCCAGTAGTACGAGGAAGGGGTCACCCCTCCACTTT,CASSTRKGSPLHF